This T cell receptor (beta chain) was identified during a study of CD8+CD57+ T cells in acquired aplastic anemia. About the study: Quantities of DNA derived from sorted CD4+ and CD8+ cells averaged approximately 3 ug. Study-level findings and limits: The study found no significant CD8+ Simpson's diversity difference between patients and controls. About 29 shared CD8+ CDR3s appeared highly expressed within patients' immunodominant clones.

The use of genomic DNA as template underpinned the TCR beta VDJ and CDR3 profiling. MiXCR was run by TCRdb on the reads, yielding one entry per CDR3 protein. The sample consists of 250,000 to 350,000 distinct CDR3 sequences, 55% to 65% of them appearing once. This clonotype has a handful of counts. Its antigen is currently unknown. The V and J ends lost 4 bases and 3 bases respectively, with 17 bases between them. The germline CDR1 and CDR2 sequences are SGHDT and YYEEEE. There are 15 residues in the CDR3. What was sequenced was sorted CD4+, CD8+, or CD8+CD57+ T cells (not recorded which) from PBMCs. The chain employs TRBV5-6 and TRBJ2-7; D perhaps matches TRBD1 (5 bases). The TCR originated in a human donor with severe aplastic anemia or a healthy control (not recorded which). In nucleotides, the CDR3 is TGTGCCAGCAGCAGCCCCGGGTCCGACAGCTACGAGCAGTACTTC. It encodes CASSSPGSDSYEQYF.